The 20 T cell receptor beta chains below were found in one sample sequenced in a study of blood T cell repertoires in COVID-19. This table comes from immunoSEQ multiplex PCR, and its TCRdb copy is limited to in-frame clones, with some not included. The sample includes 150,000 to 200,000 clones, roughly 84% of them seen just once. The sample comprised peripheral blood. All receptors derive from a human donor with acute or convalescent COVID-19. The donor label of this sample is uncertain.

In the case of this clone: The same CDR3 can be traced to other DNA sequences in this sample. The chain combines TRBV7-8 with TRBJ2-5; TRBD1 aligns across 9 bases. The germline V gene encodes CDR1 SGHVS and CDR2 FQNEAQ. The V and J ends lost 1 base and 3 bases, in that order; junction bases with no gene match: 3. CDR3 size: 15 residues. The CDR3: CASSLGGQGKETQYF. The CDR3 DNA is TGTGCCAGCAGCTTAGGGGGACAGGGCAAAGAGACCCAGTACTTC.

The chain carries TRBV5-8 and TRBJ2-1; TRBD2 aligns across 7 bases. Germline V gene data show CDR1 as SGHTS and CDR2 as YDEGEE. With 2 bases clipped from V and 0 bases from J, the junction kept 8 bases outside the gene matches. This CDR3 has 17 amino acids. Written as DNA, the CDR3 is TGTGCCAGCAGCTTCAACCTCGGGGGGAGCTCCTACAATGAGCAGTTCTTC. Amino acids: CASSFNLGGSSYNEQFF. Using reference TRBV5-8 and TRBJ2-1 for the parts outside the CDR3, the full variable domain is EAGVTQSPTHLIKTRGQQATLRCSPISGHTSVYWYQQALGLGLQFLLWYDEGEERNRGNFPPRFSGRQFPNYSSELNVNALELEDSALYLCASSFNLGGSSYNEQFFGPGTRLTVL.

V gene TRBV6-6 combines with J gene TRBJ1-1; 7 nucleotides line up with TRBD1. Germline CDR1 is MNHNY and CDR2 is SVGAGI (reference sequence). Losses at the gene ends were 7 bases for V and 8 bases for J; bases not matched to a gene: 13. The CDR3 has 14 residues. The CDR3 reads CASTEGALEFEAFF. CDR3 DNA sequence: TGTGCCAGCACCGAGGGGGCTCTAGAGTTCGAAGCTTTCTTT.

The chain links TRBV6-5 to TRBJ2-7; 8 nucleotides agree with TRBD1. CDR3 length equals 14 residues. CDR1 and CDR2 from the germline V gene are MNHEY and SVGAGI. Trimming at V came to 5 bases and at J to 0 bases, leaving 3 bases not matched to a gene. CDR3 sequence: CASSIGQGSYEQYF. The CDR3 DNA sequence: TGTGCCAGCAGTATTGGACAGGGCTCCTACGAGCAGTACTTC.

V gene TRBV30 combines with J gene TRBJ1-2; D remains ambiguous. In germline, CDR1 is GTSNPN, CDR2 SVGIG (reference sequence). The CDR3 has 16 residues. Deletions cut 0 bases from V and 1 base from J, with 15 bases between. The CDR3 DNA is TGTGCCTGGAGTGTAAAACGGGGAGTCGGTAACTATGGCTACACCTTC. It encodes CAWSVKRGVGNYGYTF.

This chain uses TRBV7-2 with TRBJ2-3; TRBD2 aligns across 15 bases. The CDR3 is 16 residues long. V trimming: 4 bases; J trimming: 3 bases; junction bases outside the gene matches: 2. Germline V gene sequence: CDR1 SGHTA, CDR2 FQGNSA. The CDR3 DNA sequence: TGTGCCAGCAGCTCTGGACTAGCGGGAGGGACAGATACGCAGTATTTT. Translation gives CASSSGLAGGTDTQYF.

The chain combines TRBV9 with TRBJ2-7; 7 nucleotides agree with TRBD1. The germline gives CDR1 SGDLS, CDR2 YYNGEE. Trimming removed 0 bases from V and 6 bases from J; junction bases left unmatched: 9. This CDR3 spans 15 amino acids. The CDR3 loop is CASSVDNRGIGEQYF. DNA of the CDR3: TGTGCCAGCAGCGTAGATAACAGGGGAATAGGCGAGCAGTACTTC.

The chain recombines TRBV30 with TRBJ1-3, with TRBD1 identical over 11 bases. Germline values: CDR1 GTSNPN, CDR2 SVGIG (reference sequence). The V segment lost 7 bases and the J segment 3 bases; nucleotides outside the gene matches: 5. The CDR3 length is 14 residues. The chain's CDR3 is CASGQGAGGNTIYF. The CDR3 bases are TGTGCCTCCGGACAGGGGGCAGGTGGAAACACCATATATTTT.

The CDR3 here is CASSPTPGSSTDTQYF. CDR3 nucleotides: TGTGCCAGCAGCCCGACTCCCGGGTCTAGCACAGATACGCAGTATTTT. J is TRBJ2-3 and V is TRBV3-1 (or the pseudogene TRBV3-2); D uncertain. Germline-derived CDR1 and CDR2 are LGHDT and YNNKEL (reference sequence). Between the trimmed V and J ends, which lost 4 bases and 0 bases, there was a span of 14 bases. The CDR3 is made up of 16 amino acids.

V usage is TRBV6-4 and J usage is TRBJ2-3, with D tentatively TRBD1 (6 bases). The CDR3 is made up of 14 amino acids. V was pared by 4 bases and J by 3 bases, with 11 bases between. The V gene's germline CDR1 is MRHNA and CDR2 SNTAGT. The CDR3 nucleotides are TGTGCCAGCAGTGTAAAACAGGGAACAGATACGCAGTATTTT. Its protein product is CASSVKQGTDTQYF.

Only one count was recorded for this clone. The chain joins TRBV7-9 to TRBJ1-3, with no clear D. The V end lost 2 bases, the J end lost 0 bases, and 11 bases lay between the germline ends. This CDR3 has 16 residues. Germline loops: CDR1 SEHNR, CDR2 FQNEAQ (reference sequence). The CDR3 nucleotides read TGTGCCAGCAGCTTATCCGAGGCCAGCTCTGGAAACACCATATATTTT. Translated: CASSLSEASSGNTIYF.

This chain uses TRBV28 with TRBJ1-5; tentatively, D is TRBD1 (6 bases). The CDR3 totals 19 residues. The V end lost 6 bases, the J end lost 0 bases, and 24 bases lay between the germline ends. Germline loops: CDR1 MDHEN, CDR2 SYDVKM. As DNA, the CDR3 is TGTGCCAGCAGGCTCTTAAAGACAGTAGGGGGTTATAGCAATCAGCCCCAGCATTTT. This codes for CASRLLKTVGGYSNQPQHF.

This sequence joins TRBV30 and TRBJ2-3; TRBD1 is a possible D gene (5 bases). Germline V gives CDR1 GTSNPN, CDR2 SVGIG (reference sequence). The V and J ends lost 3 bases and 1 base respectively, with 8 bases between them. The CDR3 covers 13 residues. The CDR3 here is CAWRGRGTDTQYF. CDR3 sequence (DNA): TGTGCCTGGAGGGGGCGAGGCACAGATACGCAGTATTTT.

Only one count was recorded for this clone. In DNA form, the CDR3 reads TGTGCCAGTAGGGGGGCAGGGGGTAAAGAGACCCAGTACTTC. Amino acids: CASRGAGGKETQYF. The chain has TRBV19 and TRBJ2-5; 7 bases fit TRBD1. Unmatched junction bases numbered 7, after V lost 6 bases and J lost 3 bases. CDR1 is LNHDA, CDR2 SQIVND, per germline (reference sequence). The CDR3 consists of 14 residues.

This chain joins TRBV27 and TRBJ2-1; D is perhaps TRBD2 (6 bases). Germline-derived CDR1 and CDR2 are MNHEY and SMNVEV (reference sequence). Trimming pared 4 bases from V and 8 bases from J, leaving 15 bases between. This CDR3 contains 14 residues. CDR3 in DNA: TGTGCCAGCAGTTCAAGGGGAGGTTCGGATGAGCAGTTCTTC. Protein product: CASSSRGGSDEQFF.

This clone occurred once. The rearrangement links TRBV10-2 to TRBJ1-6; 7 bases map to TRBD1. Germline V gene sequence: CDR1 WSHSY, CDR2 SAAADI. The CDR3 sequence is 15 residues long. Unmatched junction bases numbered 4, after V lost 4 bases and J lost 4 bases. CDR3 sequence reads: CASSGGGSYNSPLHF. In DNA form, the CDR3 reads TGCGCCAGCAGTGGAGGGGGCAGTTATAATTCACCCCTCCACTTT.

The sample holds a few counts of this clone. The J gene is TRBJ2-7, the V gene TRBV11-2, with D possibly being TRBD1 (6 bases). This CDR3 is 14 amino acids long. Germline-derived CDR1 and CDR2 are SGHAT and FQNNGV. Trimming removed 4 bases from V and 0 bases from J, with 10 bases in between. The CDR3, as DNA: TGTGCCAGCAGCTCAAGCAGGGGCTCCTACGAGCAGTACTTC. Residues: CASSSSRGSYEQYF.

V is TRBV2 and J is TRBJ1-5, with 11 bases lining up with TRBD1. Trimming took 5 bases from V and 5 from J; bases not matched to a gene: 11. CDR3 size: 17 residues. Looked up from germline, CDR1 is SNHLY and CDR2 is FYNNEI. The CDR3 region has the DNA TGTGCCAGCAGTACGCCACCGGGACAGGGGGTAGATCAGCCCCAGCATTTT. As protein: CASSTPPGQGVDQPQHF.

The chain links TRBV10-2 to TRBJ2-2; 8 nucleotides match TRBD1. In germline, CDR1 is WSHSY, CDR2 SAAADI. The CDR3 totals 15 residues. J gave up 0 bases and V 5 bases, and 2 bases lay outside the gene matches. The CDR3 DNA reads as TGCGCCAGCAGTAGGACAGGGACGAACACCGGGGAGCTGTTTTTT. This sequence encodes CASSRTGTNTGELFF.

The rearrangement links TRBV7-8 to TRBJ2-3; TRBD1 is a possible D gene (6 bases). The germline V gene encodes CDR1 SGHVS and CDR2 FQNEAQ. The CDR3 covers 14 residues. Deletions cut 5 bases from V and 6 bases from J, with 15 bases between. The CDR3 region is CASSVRDTGDTQYF. As DNA, the CDR3 is TGTGCCAGCAGCGTAAGGGACACCGGGGATACGCAGTATTTT.